The clone carrying this T cell receptor beta chain was detected a few times. This sample was taken from a study of T-cell memory formation after mild COVID-19. V was clipped by 3 bases and J by 4 bases, with 15 bases between them. There are 16 residues in the CDR3. Germline V gives CDR1 LGHNA, CDR2 YNFKEQ. Via MiXCR, TCRdb re-called the 5' RACE reads, giving one row per CDR3 protein. The sample gives tens of thousands of distinct CDR3 sequences, 6.1% of which show up once; under 0.9% is in the top ten. Sequencing input: PBMCs or a T cell subset sorted from them (not recorded which). This clonotype was obtained from an adult who had mild COVID-19 (a few samples of this study predate the infection). Cell type and time point are not known. The chain links TRBV4-2 to TRBJ1-4, with D tentatively TRBD1 (6 bases). The CDR3 nucleotides are TGTGCCAGCAGCCAGGAACGGACAGCCCTTAATGAAAAACTGTTTTTT. It yields the protein CASSQERTALNEKLFF.